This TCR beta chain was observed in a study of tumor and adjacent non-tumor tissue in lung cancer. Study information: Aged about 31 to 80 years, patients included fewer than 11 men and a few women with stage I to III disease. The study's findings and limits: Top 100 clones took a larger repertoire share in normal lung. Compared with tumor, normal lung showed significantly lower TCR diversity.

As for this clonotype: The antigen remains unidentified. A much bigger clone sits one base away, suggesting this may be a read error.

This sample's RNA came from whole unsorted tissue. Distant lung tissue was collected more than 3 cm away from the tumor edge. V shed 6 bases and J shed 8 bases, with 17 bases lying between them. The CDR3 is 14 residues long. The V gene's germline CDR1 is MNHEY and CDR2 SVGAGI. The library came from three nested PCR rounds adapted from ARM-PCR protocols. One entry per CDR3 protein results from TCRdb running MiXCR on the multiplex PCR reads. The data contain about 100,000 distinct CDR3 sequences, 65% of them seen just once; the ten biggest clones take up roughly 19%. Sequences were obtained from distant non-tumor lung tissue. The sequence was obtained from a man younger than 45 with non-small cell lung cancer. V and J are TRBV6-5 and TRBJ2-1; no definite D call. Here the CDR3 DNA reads TGTGCCAGCAGCACGCGGCGGCCGTACGATGAGCAGTTCTTC. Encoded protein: CASSTRRPYDEQFF.